Presented here are 16 T cell receptor beta chains from one specimen sequenced in a study of shared clonotypes between healthy human individuals. Some clones are missing from TCRdb's copy, which holds only in-frame ones; the method was immunoSEQ multiplex PCR. The sample lists hundreds of thousands of clones; 79% were seen once. Sequenced material: PBMCs. The receptors come from a woman aged 35 to 49 in good health. Some clones in this sample may be carry-over from other donors' samples.

This clone was seen a few times. The chain recombines TRBV7-2 with TRBJ2-2; 8 nucleotides line up with TRBD2. The ends lost 3 bases at V and 3 bases at J; junction bases unmatched: 6. The germline gives CDR1 SGHTA, CDR2 FQGNSA. The CDR3 consists of 16 residues. The CDR3 is CASSFASGSYTGELFF. The DNA for the CDR3 is TGTGCCAGCAGCTTCGCTAGCGGGTCCTACACCGGGGAGCTGTTTTTT. Filled out from reference TRBV7-2 and TRBJ2-2, the complete variable domain reads GAGVSQSPSNKVTEKGKDVELRCDPISGHTALYWYRQSLGQGLEFLIYFQGNSAPDKSGLPSDRFSAERTGGSVSTLTIQRTQQEDSAVYLCASSFASGSYTGELFFGEGSRLTVL.

The V gene is TRBV30, the J gene TRBJ1-1; D uncertain. Per the germline V gene, CDR1 is GTSNPN and CDR2 is SVGIG (reference sequence). V was cut by 7 bases and J by 1 base, with 16 bases left in between. This CDR3 has 14 amino acids. The CDR3 spells CASQNGPRNTEAFF. CDR3 coding DNA: TGTGCCTCACAAAACGGGCCCCGGAACACTGAAGCTTTCTTT. Full variable domain (rest looked up from reference TRBV30 and TRBJ1-1): SQTIHQWPATLVQPVGSPLSLECTVEGTSNPNLYWYRQAAGRGLQLLFYSVGIGQISSEVPQNLSASRPQDRQFILSSKKLLLSDSGFYLCASQNGPRNTEAFFGQGTRLTVV.

J is TRBJ1-4 and V is TRBV21-1; the D call in the table, TRBD1, was not verified against the DNA. TRBV21-1 corresponds to a pseudogene. This CDR3 is 12 amino acids long. CDR3 DNA sequence: TGTGCCAGCAGCTACCACACTGAAAAACTGTTTTTT. The encoded protein is CASSYHTEKLFF.

This chain uses TRBV19 with TRBJ1-5; D is perhaps TRBD1 (6 bases). V lost 4 bases, J lost 3 bases, and 16 bases lay in between. CDR3 length: 16 residues. Germline assignment: CDR1 LNHDA and CDR2 SQIVND (reference sequence). Here the CDR3 reads CASSTLQGKSNQPQHF. As DNA, the CDR3 is TGTGCCAGTAGTACTCTACAGGGAAAATCCAATCAGCCCCAGCATTTT.

Note on this clone: A much larger clone differs by one base, so this may be a read error. The same CDR3 can be traced to other DNA sequences in this sample. This chain's CDR3 is CASSDRGNTEAFF. In nucleotides, the CDR3 is TGTGCCAGTAGCGACAGGGGCAACACTGAGGCTTTCTTT. V and J are TRBV19 and TRBJ1-1; TRBD1 matches 8 bases. There are 13 residues in the CDR3. In germline, CDR1 is LNHDA, CDR2 SQIVND (reference sequence).

The sample holds many counts of this clone. The chain uses TRBV28 and TRBJ2-7; 7 bases are shared with TRBD2. The CDR3 loop spans 16 amino acids. CDR1 MDHEN and CDR2 SYDVKM come from the germline V gene. Trimming removed 5 bases from V and 4 bases from J; junction bases left unmatched: 14. The CDR3 region is CASSGVAWEGEYEQYF. DNA for the CDR3: TGTGCCAGCAGTGGGGTAGCTTGGGAGGGAGAGTACGAGCAGTACTTC.

The chain joins TRBV28 to TRBJ1-2; 8 bases fit TRBD1. Germline V gives CDR1 MDHEN, CDR2 SYDVKM. The CDR3 extends over 14 amino acids. Losses at the gene ends were 1 base for V and 4 bases for J; bases not matched to a gene: 2. The CDR3: CASSLSTGVYGYTF. The CDR3 region has the DNA TGTGCCAGCAGTTTATCGACAGGGGTCTATGGCTACACCTTC.

The V and J genes are TRBV5-1 and TRBJ2-5; possibly TRBD1 for D (6 bases). The CDR3 has 14 residues. Germline V gives CDR1 SGHRS, CDR2 YFSETQ. V lost 2 bases and J lost 2, with 10 bases in between. The CDR3 bases are TGCGCCAGCAGCTTTGGACAGAGACAAGAGACCCAGTACTTC. Its protein is CASSFGQRQETQYF.

The chain recombines TRBV19 with TRBJ1-2; 9 nucleotides align to TRBD1. The V and J ends lost 2 bases and 6 bases, in that order; junction bases with no gene match: 7. CDR3 length: 15 residues. The V gene's germline CDR1 is LNHDA and CDR2 SQIVND (reference sequence). The CDR3 here is CASSIMGQGVDGYTF. CDR3 sequence (DNA): TGTGCCAGTAGTATAATGGGACAGGGTGTTGATGGCTACACCTTC.

The V gene is TRBV4-2, the J gene TRBJ2-7; D uncertain. Germline V gene data show CDR1 as LGHNA and CDR2 as YNFKEQ. This CDR3 contains 13 residues. V gave up 0 bases and J gave up 2 bases, with 5 bases separating them. The CDR3 reads CASSQDRAYEQYF. CDR3 nucleotides: TGTGCCAGCAGCCAAGATCGTGCCTACGAGCAGTACTTC.

The CDR3 DNA reads as TGCGCCAGCAGCCCTCTGCAAACCACCGGGGAGCTGTTTTTT. Its translation is CASSPLQTTGELFF. The rearrangement joins TRBV5-1 to TRBJ2-2; D remains unclear. CDR1 and CDR2 from the germline V gene are SGHRS and YFSETQ. Trimming pared 4 bases from V and 4 bases from J, leaving 11 bases between. This CDR3 is 14 amino acids long.

The chain links TRBV4-2 to TRBJ1-6; the D gene is possibly TRBD1 (6 bases). CDR3 size: 18 residues. V lost 0 bases to trimming and J lost 6 bases, with 18 bases between them. Per germline, CDR1 LGHNA and CDR2 YNFKEQ. The DNA for the CDR3 is TGTGCCAGCAGCCAAGAGGGGGCGGGACATACCATTAATTCACCCCTCCACTTT. Residues: CASSQEGAGHTINSPLHF.

This chain joins TRBV11-3 and TRBJ2-2, with TRBD2 matching 7 bases. Per germline, CDR1 SGHNT and CDR2 YENEEA. The CDR3 has 17 amino acids. The V and J ends lost 0 bases and 2 bases, in that order; junction bases with no gene match: 6. CDR3 DNA: TGTGCCAGCAGCTTAGATCAACAGCGGGGCAACACCGGGGAGCTGTTTTTT. It codes for CASSLDQQRGNTGELFF.

Comment on this clone: The sample holds other DNA sequences that translate to the same CDR3. This chain links TRBV5-1 with TRBJ1-1; D gene uncertain. In germline, CDR1 is SGHRS, CDR2 YFSETQ. The CDR3 consists of 13 residues. V was cut by 2 bases and J by 1 base, with 6 bases left in between. The CDR3 region has the DNA TGCGCCAGCAGCTTCCAGGCGAACACTGAAGCTTTCTTT. Amino acids: CASSFQANTEAFF.

The V and J genes are TRBV5-5 and TRBJ2-3, with 14 bases lining up with TRBD2. CDR3 length equals 16 residues. The trim removed 1 base at V and 14 bases at J, leaving 12 bases unmatched. Germline V gene data show CDR1 as SGHKS and CDR2 as YYEKEE (reference sequence). The CDR3 DNA reads TGTGCCAGCAGCTTGCTGAATCCGGGACTAGCGGGAGTGGCGTATTTT. Protein sequence: CASSLLNPGLAGVAYF.

CDR3 sequence reads: CASSLEGQMDIQYF. The CDR3 DNA reads TGCGCCAGCAGCTTGGAAGGCCAGATGGACATTCAGTACTTC. The chain has TRBV5-1 and TRBJ2-4; D remains ambiguous. The ends were cut back, 0 bases at V and 8 bases at J, with 12 bases in the middle. Germline-derived CDR1 and CDR2 are SGHRS and YFSETQ. The CDR3 runs 14 residues.